This TCR beta chain was obtained from a study of T-cell memory formation after mild COVID-19. Whole-study context: TCR clusters largely stayed donor specific. Study-wide points: Pre-infection memory harbored some responding clones, suggesting cross-reactive memory joined.

About this clonotype itself: The antigen is unknown.

Barcoded TCR alpha and TCR beta cDNA libraries with UMIs came from 5'RACE using constant-segment primers. Using its own MiXCR run on the 5' RACE reads, TCRdb lists one record per CDR3 protein. Here the sample spans hundreds of thousands of distinct CDR3 sequences, approximately 15% being singletons. This CDR3 region has 14 residues. Germline lookup yields CDR1 SEHNR and CDR2 FQNEAQ (reference sequence). V was pared by 10 bases and J by 8 bases, with 9 bases of the junction left unmatched. The chain links TRBV7-9 to TRBJ2-1; 12 bases are a match to TRBD1. The sequence was collected from a man younger than 35 who had mild COVID-19 (a few samples of this study predate the infection). Cell type and time point are not known. Sequencing used PBMCs or a T cell subset sorted from them (not recorded which). Here the CDR3 reads CATRSGTGGDEQFF. The CDR3 coding sequence is TGTGCCACCCGATCCGGGACAGGGGGCGATGAGCAGTTCTTC.